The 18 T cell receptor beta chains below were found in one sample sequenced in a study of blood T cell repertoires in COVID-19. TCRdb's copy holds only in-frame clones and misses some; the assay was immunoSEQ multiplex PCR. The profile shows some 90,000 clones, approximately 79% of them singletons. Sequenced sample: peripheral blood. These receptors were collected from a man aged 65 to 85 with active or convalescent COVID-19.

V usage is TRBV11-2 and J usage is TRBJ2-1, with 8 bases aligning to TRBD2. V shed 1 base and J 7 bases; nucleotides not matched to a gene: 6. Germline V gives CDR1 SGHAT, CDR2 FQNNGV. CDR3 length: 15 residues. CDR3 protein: CASSLAGGPGNEQFF. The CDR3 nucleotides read TGTGCCAGCAGCTTAGCGGGGGGGCCCGGGAATGAGCAGTTCTTC.

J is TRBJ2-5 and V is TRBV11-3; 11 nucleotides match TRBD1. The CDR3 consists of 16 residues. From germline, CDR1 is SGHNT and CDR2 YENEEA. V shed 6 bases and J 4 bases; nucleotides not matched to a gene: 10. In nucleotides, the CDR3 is TGTGCCAGCAGTCCGAGGACAGGGGGCGAGAGAGAGACCCAGTACTTC. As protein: CASSPRTGGERETQYF.

The CDR3 nucleotides are TGTGCCAGCAGTCCGGACAGGGGGCGCCGGGATAATCAGCCCCAGCATTTT. Its translation: CASSPDRGRRDNQPQHF. This chain links TRBV27 with TRBJ1-5; 11 bases are shared with TRBD1. There are 17 residues in the CDR3. Trimming removed 5 bases from V and 4 bases from J; junction bases left unmatched: 10. Looked up from germline, CDR1 is MNHEY and CDR2 is SMNVEV (reference sequence).

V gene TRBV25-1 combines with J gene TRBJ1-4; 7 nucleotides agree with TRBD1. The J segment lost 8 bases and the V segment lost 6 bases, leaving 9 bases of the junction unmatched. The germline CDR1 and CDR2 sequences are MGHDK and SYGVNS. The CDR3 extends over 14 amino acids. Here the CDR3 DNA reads TGTGCCAGCAGCCCAGACAGGGTAGGCGAAAAACTGTTTTTT. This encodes CASSPDRVGEKLFF.

CDR3 residues: CASSPLPEQYF. The CDR3 DNA sequence: TGTGCCAGCAGCCCACTTCCTGAGCAGTACTTC. The chain recombines TRBV11-3 with TRBJ2-7, with unresolved D. CDR1 and CDR2 from the germline V gene are SGHNT and YENEEA. The CDR3 is 11 amino acids. The V and J ends lost 5 bases and 7 bases respectively, with 9 bases between them.

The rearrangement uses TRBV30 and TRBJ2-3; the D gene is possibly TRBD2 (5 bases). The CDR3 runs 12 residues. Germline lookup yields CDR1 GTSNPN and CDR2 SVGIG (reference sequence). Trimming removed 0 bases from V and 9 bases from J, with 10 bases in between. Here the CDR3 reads CAWSVGRRTQYF. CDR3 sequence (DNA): TGTGCCTGGAGTGTAGGCCGGAGGACGCAGTATTTT.

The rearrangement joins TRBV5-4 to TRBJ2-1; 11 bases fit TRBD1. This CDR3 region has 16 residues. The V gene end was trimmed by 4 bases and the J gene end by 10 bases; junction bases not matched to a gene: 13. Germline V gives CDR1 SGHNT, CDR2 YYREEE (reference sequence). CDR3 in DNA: TGTGCCAGCAGCCGAAACATTGGACAGGGGGCAGCGGAGCAGTTCTTC. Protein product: CASSRNIGQGAAEQFF.

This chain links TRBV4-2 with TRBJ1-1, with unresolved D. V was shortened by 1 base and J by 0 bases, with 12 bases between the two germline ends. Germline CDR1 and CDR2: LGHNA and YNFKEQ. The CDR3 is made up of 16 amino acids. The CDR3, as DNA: TGTGCCAGCAGCCAAGGACGGACGGGAATGAACACTGAAGCTTTCTTT. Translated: CASSQGRTGMNTEAFF.

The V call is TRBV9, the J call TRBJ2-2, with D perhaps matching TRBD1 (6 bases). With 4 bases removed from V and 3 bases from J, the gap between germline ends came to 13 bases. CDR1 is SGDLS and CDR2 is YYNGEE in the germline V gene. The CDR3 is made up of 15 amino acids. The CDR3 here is CASSTQDSYTGELFF. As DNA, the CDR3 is TGTGCCAGCAGCACCCAGGACAGTTACACCGGGGAGCTGTTTTTT.

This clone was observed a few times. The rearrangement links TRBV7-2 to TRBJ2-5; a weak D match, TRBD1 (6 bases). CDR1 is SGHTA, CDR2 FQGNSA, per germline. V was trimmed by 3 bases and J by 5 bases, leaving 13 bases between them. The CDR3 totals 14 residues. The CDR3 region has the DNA TGTGCCAGCAGCTTCCTGGGGGCGATGGAGACCCAGTACTTC. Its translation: CASSFLGAMETQYF.

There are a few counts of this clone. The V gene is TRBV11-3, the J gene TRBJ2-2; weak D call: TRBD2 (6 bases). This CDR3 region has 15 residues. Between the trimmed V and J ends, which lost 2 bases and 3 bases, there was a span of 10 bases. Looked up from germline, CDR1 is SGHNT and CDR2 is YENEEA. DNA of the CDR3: TGTGCCAGCAGCTTACGGAGGGGAGACACCGGGGAGCTGTTTTTT. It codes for CASSLRRGDTGELFF.

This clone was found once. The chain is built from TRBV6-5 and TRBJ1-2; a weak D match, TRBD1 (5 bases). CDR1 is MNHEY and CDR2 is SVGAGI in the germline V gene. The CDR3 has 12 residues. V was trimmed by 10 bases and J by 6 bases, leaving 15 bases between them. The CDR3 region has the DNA TGTGCCATCCTAGACAGTCTCGATGGCTACACCTTC. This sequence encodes CAILDSLDGYTF.

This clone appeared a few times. CDR3 sequence reads: CASKSSGGADTGELFF. The CDR3 DNA reads TGTGCCAGCAAGAGTAGCGGGGGGGCGGACACCGGGGAGCTGTTTTTT. The J gene is TRBJ2-2, the V gene TRBV28; 11 bases agree with TRBD2. V lost 7 bases, J lost 3 bases, and 7 bases stayed unmatched. Germline V gives CDR1 MDHEN, CDR2 SYDVKM. CDR3 length equals 16 residues.

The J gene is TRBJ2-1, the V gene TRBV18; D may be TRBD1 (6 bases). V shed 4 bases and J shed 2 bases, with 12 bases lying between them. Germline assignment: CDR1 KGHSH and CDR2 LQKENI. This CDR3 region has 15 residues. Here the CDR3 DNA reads TGTGCCAGCTCACTCTCCGGGACAACCTACAATGAGCAGTTCTTC. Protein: CASSLSGTTYNEQFF. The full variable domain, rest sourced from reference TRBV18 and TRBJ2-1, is NAGVMQNPRHLVRRRGQEARLRCSPMKGHSHVYWYRQLPEEGLKFMVYLQKENIIDESGMPKERFSAEFPKEGPSILRIQQVVRGDSAAYFCASSLSGTTYNEQFFGPGTRLTVL.

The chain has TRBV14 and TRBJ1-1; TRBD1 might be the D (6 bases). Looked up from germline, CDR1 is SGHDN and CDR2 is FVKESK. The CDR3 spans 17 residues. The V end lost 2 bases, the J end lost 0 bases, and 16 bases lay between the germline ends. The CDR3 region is CASSQWRGQGMNTEAFF. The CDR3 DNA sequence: TGTGCCAGCAGCCAATGGCGGGGGCAGGGTATGAACACTGAAGCTTTCTTT.

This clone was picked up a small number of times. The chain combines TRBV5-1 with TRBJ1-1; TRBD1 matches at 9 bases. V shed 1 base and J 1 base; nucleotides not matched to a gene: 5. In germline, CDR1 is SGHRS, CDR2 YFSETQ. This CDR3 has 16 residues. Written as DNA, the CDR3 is TGCGCCAGCAGCTTGATGGGACAGGGAGAGAACACTGAAGCTTTCTTT. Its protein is CASSLMGQGENTEAFF.

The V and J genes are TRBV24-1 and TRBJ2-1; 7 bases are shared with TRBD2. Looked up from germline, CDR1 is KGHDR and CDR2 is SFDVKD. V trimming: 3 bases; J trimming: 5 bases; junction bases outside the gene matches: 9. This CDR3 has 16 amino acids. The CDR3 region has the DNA TGTGCCACCAGTGATACCCCGGGGGGTGGGCACAATGAGCAGTTCTTC. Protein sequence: CATSDTPGGGHNEQFF.

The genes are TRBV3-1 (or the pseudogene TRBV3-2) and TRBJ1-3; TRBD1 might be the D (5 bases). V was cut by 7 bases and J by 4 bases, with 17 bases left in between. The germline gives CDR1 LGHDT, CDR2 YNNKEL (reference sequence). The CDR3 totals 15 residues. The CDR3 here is CASTSDSTIGNTIYF. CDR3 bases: TGTGCCAGCACCTCCGACAGTACCATAGGAAACACCATATATTTT.